These 10 T cell receptor beta chains originate from one sample sequenced in a study of technical replicates of blood from several donors. Repertoires were generated with immunoSEQ multiplex PCR, while TCRdb's copy carries only in-frame clones and drops some. The repertoire holds roughly 12,000 clones, with about 94% as singletons. Sequenced material: PBMCs. Receptor source: a human donor in good health.

Only a few counts were recorded for this clone. The V call is TRBV7-9, the J call TRBJ1-1; D gene unclear. The V end lost 1 base, the J end lost 4 bases, and 10 bases lay between the germline ends. Germline-derived CDR1 and CDR2 are SEHNR and FQNEAQ (reference sequence). The CDR3 has 14 residues. CDR3 loop: CASSLVSFPTEAFF. The CDR3 region has the DNA TGTGCCAGCAGCTTAGTCAGTTTCCCCACTGAAGCTTTCTTT. Full variable domain (remainder filled in from reference TRBV7-9 and TRBJ1-1): DTGVSQNPRHKITKRGQNVTFRCDPISEHNRLYWYRQTLGQGPEFLTYFQNEAQLEKSRLLSDRFSAERPKGSFSTLEIQRTEQGDSAMYLCASSLVSFPTEAFFGQGTRLTVV.

The chain employs TRBV27 and TRBJ2-1, with 14 bases matching TRBD2. CDR3 length equals 14 residues. Germline V gene sequence: CDR1 MNHEY, CDR2 SMNVEV (reference sequence). Losses at the gene ends were 7 bases for V and 7 bases for J; bases not matched to a gene: 3. The DNA of the CDR3 is TGTGCCAGCACCGGGACTAGCGGGAGTAATGAGCAGTTCTTC. This sequence encodes CASTGTSGSNEQFF.

This chain joins TRBV19 and TRBJ1-2; unclear D gene. Germline V gene lookup returns CDR1 LNHDA and CDR2 SQIVND (reference sequence). V gave up 4 bases and J gave up 8 bases, with 17 bases separating them. The CDR3 has 14 amino acids. DNA of the CDR3: TGTGCCAGTAGTACGAGGGCCGTCGTTAAGGGCTACACCTTC. Its protein product is CASSTRAVVKGYTF.

This rearrangement joins TRBV6-5 to TRBJ2-7, with a tentative D call TRBD1 (6 bases). Trimming took off 2 bases at V and 5 bases at J, with 16 bases between the two ends. Per the germline V gene, CDR1 is MNHEY and CDR2 is SVGAGI. The CDR3 runs to 15 residues. The CDR3 nucleotides read TGTGCCAGCAGTTACAGGGACCCCAGGGGCGACGAGCAGTACTTC. It is translated as CASSYRDPRGDEQYF.

This clone came up once. V usage is TRBV5-1 and J usage is TRBJ2-2, with a tentative D call TRBD2 (6 bases). V was pared by 1 base and J by 4 bases, with 8 bases between. CDR1 and CDR2 (germline): SGHRS, YFSETQ. The CDR3 runs to 14 residues. The CDR3 coding sequence is TGCGCCAGCAGCTTGAACGGGGGCACCGGGGAGCTGTTTTTT. Translated, it gives CASSLNGGTGELFF. The variable domain in full, completed from reference TRBV5-1 and TRBJ2-2, reads KAGVTQTPRYLIKTRGQQVTLSCSPISGHRSVSWYQQTPGQGLQFLFEYFSETQRNKGNFPGRFSGRQFSNSRSEMNVSTLELGDSALYLCASSLNGGTGELFFGEGSRLTVL.

CDR3 nucleotide sequence: TGTGCCAGCAGCAACCCCCCCCGGCGGGGTCGTGAAGCTTTCTTT. Protein product: CASSNPPRRGREAFF. The gene calls are TRBV21-1 and TRBJ1-1. TRBV21-1 is marked as a pseudogene. The CDR3 sequence is 15 residues long.

The chain couples TRBV6-5 to TRBJ1-2, with D perhaps matching TRBD1 (6 bases). The length of the CDR3 is 11 residues. In germline, CDR1 is MNHEY, CDR2 SVGAGI. Trimming stripped 3 bases from V and 8 bases from J, with 7 bases between. CDR3 coding DNA: TGTGCCAGCAGTTATGGACAGGGCTACACCTTC. This encodes CASSYGQGYTF.

The V call is TRBV19, the J call TRBJ1-5; D gene unclear. Per germline, CDR1 LNHDA and CDR2 SQIVND (reference sequence). Trimming stripped 5 bases from V and 1 base from J, with 9 bases between. The CDR3 has 14 amino acids. CDR3 sequence reads: CASSVGRSNQPQHF. In DNA form, the CDR3 reads TGTGCCAGTAGTGTGGGGAGAAGCAATCAGCCCCAGCATTTT. Filled out from reference TRBV19 and TRBJ1-5, the complete variable domain reads DGGITQSPKYLFRKEGQNVTLSCEQNLNHDAMYWYRQDPGQGLRLIYYSQIVNDFQKGDIAEGYSVSREKKESFPLTVTSAQKNPTAFYLCASSVGRSNQPQHFGDGTRLSIL.

The chain links TRBV25-1 to TRBJ2-3; 7 positions agree with TRBD2. Losses at the gene ends were 4 bases for V and 0 bases for J; bases not matched to a gene: 7. Looked up from germline, CDR1 is MGHDK and CDR2 is SYGVNS. The CDR3 is 16 amino acids. In DNA, the CDR3 is TGTGCCAGCAGTGGGACGACGGGGGGAAGCACAGATACGCAGTATTTT. Translation gives CASSGTTGGSTDTQYF.

The rearrangement uses TRBV4-1 and TRBJ1-1; D may be TRBD1 (5 bases). Trimming pared 0 bases from V and 1 base from J, leaving 9 bases between. CDR1 and CDR2 from the germline V gene are MGHRA and YSYEKL. The CDR3 is 15 residues long. CDR3: CASSQDPRGNTEAFF. In DNA form, the CDR3 reads TGCGCCAGCAGCCAAGACCCAAGGGGGAACACTGAAGCTTTCTTT.